This T cell receptor beta chain is from a study of regulatory T cells in long-lasting Graves disease. Study results and limitations: Relative to newly diagnosed Graves' patients, persistent ones had lower TCR diversity. Persistent disease was characterized by preferential usage of TRBV28, TRBJ1-2 and TRBJ2-5. Patients with persistent disease shared fewer than 3,500 public clonotypes, outpacing the approximately 920 shared by new patients. Researchers reported studying only peripheral blood, not thyroid tissue.

Arm-PCR of CDR3 regions with iRepertoire HTBI primers generated TCR beta libraries. MiXCR was run by TCRdb on the multiplex PCR reads, yielding one entry per CDR3 protein. The sample yields 200,000 to 250,000 distinct CDR3 sequences, approximately 20% seen once. Time point in this sample: newly diagnosed GD, antithyroid drugs for less than 3 months. With RNA extracted from PBMCs as input, the TCR library was made. This clonotype was seen at least ten times. Its specificity is not known. Trimming took 3 bases from V and 1 from J; bases not matched to a gene: 9. The CDR3 is made up of 17 amino acids. In germline, CDR1 is LGHNA, CDR2 YSLEER.

The material was peripheral blood mononuclear cells (PBMCs), obtained at new diagnosis, from a patient treated with antithyroid drugs. The TCR originated in a female donor with Graves disease. V is TRBV4-3 and J is TRBJ2-7; 10 bases align to TRBD2. The CDR3: CASSQSPSSGRSYEQYF. CDR3 DNA: TGCGCCAGCAGCCAGTCCCCCTCTAGCGGGAGATCCTACGAGCAGTACTTC.